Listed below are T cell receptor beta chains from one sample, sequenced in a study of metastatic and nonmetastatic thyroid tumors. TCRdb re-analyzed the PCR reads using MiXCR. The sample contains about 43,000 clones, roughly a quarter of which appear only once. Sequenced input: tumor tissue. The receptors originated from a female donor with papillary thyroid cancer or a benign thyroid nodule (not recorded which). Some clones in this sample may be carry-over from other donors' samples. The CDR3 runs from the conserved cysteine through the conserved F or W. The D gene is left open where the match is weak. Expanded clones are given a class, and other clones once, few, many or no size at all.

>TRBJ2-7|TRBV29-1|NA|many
TGCAGCGTGGTGACTGGCCCCTACGAGCAGTACTTC
CSVVTGPYEQYF
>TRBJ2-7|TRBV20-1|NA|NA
TGCAGTGCCGCGGTTCTAGACCCCACCTTCTACGAGCAGTACTTC
CSAAVLDPTFYEQYF
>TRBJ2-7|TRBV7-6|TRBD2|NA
TGTGCCAGCAGCGCCGGGACTAGCGGAACTTACGAGCAGTACTTC
CASSAGTSGTYEQYF
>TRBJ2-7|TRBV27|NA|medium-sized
TGTGCCAGCAGCCCAGGACCTCTCTCCTACGAGCAGTACTTC
CASSPGPLSYEQYF
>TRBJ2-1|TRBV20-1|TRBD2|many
TGCAGTGCTCCGCGGGGGGCCTCTTTCAATGAGCAGTTCTTC
CSAPRGASFNEQFF
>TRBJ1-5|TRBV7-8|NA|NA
TGTGCCAGCAGCTTAGGGGACCCCAACTATAGCAATCAGCCCCAGCATTTT
CASSLGDPNYSNQPQHF
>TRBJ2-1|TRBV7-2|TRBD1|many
TGTGCCAGCAGCTTATCGCTGACAGGGGCTGCGGGTGAGCAGTTCTTC
CASSLSLTGAAGEQFF
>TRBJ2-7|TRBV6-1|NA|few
TGTGCCAGCAGGATCAGCAGGACGAACTACGAGCAGTACTTC
CASRISRTNYEQYF
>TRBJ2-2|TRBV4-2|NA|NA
TGTGCCAGCAGCCAAGAACTTCGGGGCACCGGGGAGCTGTTTTTT
CASSQELRGTGELFF
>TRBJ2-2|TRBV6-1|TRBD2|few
TGTGCCAGCAGCGGGAGACTAGCGGACACCGGGGAGCTGTTTTTT
CASSGRLADTGELFF